The 32 T cell receptor beta chains below come from one sample, sequenced in a study of PD-1 blockade in classical Hodgkin lymphoma. Stated time point: cycle 4 day 1 (C4D1), after more than 5 weeks of nivolumab. Following autologous stem cell transplantation, relapse occurred in every patient, and exposure to brentuximab vedotin varied. Produced via immunoSEQ multiplex PCR; TCRdb's table is partial and in-frame only. The sample consists of around 92,000 clones, 83% of them appearing once. The material sequenced was peripheral blood mononuclear cells (PBMCs), taken before the fourth cycle of nivolumab. The receptors stem from a human donor with classical Hodgkin lymphoma.

The chain carries TRBV28 and TRBJ2-6; TRBD1 matches 11 bases. Germline V gives CDR1 MDHEN, CDR2 SYDVKM. V shed 5 bases and J 2 bases; nucleotides not matched to a gene: 5. This CDR3 region has 17 residues. CDR3 region: CASSRTGGVTGANVLTF. The CDR3, as DNA: TGTGCCAGCAGTAGGACAGGGGGCGTCACTGGGGCCAACGTCCTGACTTTC.

The chain couples TRBV21-1 to TRBJ1-2. TRBV21-1 is a pseudogene segment. This CDR3 has 15 amino acids. The CDR3 sequence is CASIRRRRVPDGYTF. In DNA, the CDR3 is TGTGCCAGCATCAGGAGGCGCAGGGTACCCGATGGCTACACCTTC.

This clone was detected once. The J gene is TRBJ2-3, the V gene TRBV11-2; 9 bases fit TRBD2. Germline-derived CDR1 and CDR2 are SGHAT and FQNNGV. V lost 1 base to trimming and J lost 5 bases; unmatched junction nucleotides: 4. This CDR3 is built from 15 residues. CDR3 in DNA: TGTGCCAGCAGCTTAGGGGGACTAGCAGGAGATACGCAGTATTTT. This gives the protein CASSLGGLAGDTQYF. The full variable domain, in which reference TRBV11-2 and TRBJ2-3 provide the parts outside the CDR3, is EAGVAQSPRYKIIEKRQSVAFWCNPISGHATLYWYQQILGQGPKLLIQFQNNGVVDDSQLPKDRFSAERLKGVDSTLKIQPAKLEDSAVYLCASSLGGLAGDTQYFGPGTRLTVL.

The chain employs TRBV4-3 and TRBJ2-1; 11 nucleotides match TRBD1. Trimming at V came to 4 bases and at J to 7 bases, leaving 9 bases not matched to a gene. CDR1 is LGHNA, CDR2 YSLEER, per germline. CDR3 length equals 16 residues. DNA for the CDR3: TGCGCCAGCAGCCCTAAGGGACAGGGGGGGAGAAATGAGCAGTTCTTC. Its translation is CASSPKGQGGRNEQFF.

The V gene is TRBV4-2, the J gene TRBJ1-5; D perhaps matches TRBD1 (6 bases). Trimming removed 6 bases at V and 0 bases at J, with 12 bases between. The CDR3 consists of 15 residues. Per germline, CDR1 LGHNA and CDR2 YNFKEQ. CDR3: CASSPQGNSNQPQHF. The DNA for the CDR3 is TGTGCCAGCAGTCCCCAGGGGAATAGCAATCAGCCCCAGCATTTT.

This chain links TRBV5-8 with TRBJ1-1, with a tentative D call TRBD1 (5 bases). Trimming shortened V by 7 bases and J by 5 bases, and 21 bases separated the two germline ends. CDR1 and CDR2 (germline): SGHTS, YDEGEE. This CDR3 has 15 amino acids. The chain's CDR3 is CASYRSGAGETEAFF. As DNA, the CDR3 is TGTGCCAGCTACCGATCCGGGGCTGGGGAAACTGAAGCTTTCTTT.

This rearrangement joins TRBV11-2 to TRBJ2-6; TRBD2 might be the D (6 bases). Germline V gives CDR1 SGHAT, CDR2 FQNNGV. The CDR3 totals 15 residues. Trimming cost V 5 bases and J 5 bases, with 13 bases left between them. CDR3 residues: CASSARGSWANVLTF. In nucleotides, the CDR3 is TGTGCCAGCAGCGCCCGGGGGTCCTGGGCCAACGTCCTGACTTTC.

The chain combines TRBV6-5 with TRBJ2-1, with 10 bases that match TRBD2. Germline V lookup: CDR1 MNHEY, CDR2 SVGAGI. J gave up 4 bases and V 7 bases, and 4 bases lay outside the gene matches. CDR3 size: 14 residues. The CDR3: CASKILAGYNEQFF. CDR3 sequence (DNA): TGTGCCAGCAAAATACTAGCGGGATACAATGAGCAGTTCTTC.

This sequence joins TRBV10-3 and TRBJ1-1; D is unresolved. CDR3 length: 12 amino acids. The germline gives CDR1 ENHRY, CDR2 SYGVKD. V was cut by 8 bases and J by 4 bases, with 11 bases left in between. This CDR3 is CAIGPKGTEAFF. The CDR3 DNA reads TGTGCCATCGGGCCGAAGGGCACTGAAGCTTTCTTT.

The chain joins TRBV6-5 to TRBJ1-2, with 9 bases fitting TRBD1. The germline gives CDR1 MNHEY, CDR2 SVGAGI. V shed 5 bases and J 12 bases; nucleotides not matched to a gene: 10. The CDR3 is made up of 13 amino acids. The CDR3 loop is CASSPPGTGPNTF. The CDR3 nucleotides read TGTGCCAGCAGTCCCCCCGGGACAGGGCCTAACACCTTC.

V usage is TRBV10-3 and J usage is TRBJ2-1; D unresolved. The germline V and J ends were trimmed by 6 bases and 5 bases, with 11 bases remaining between them. The CDR3 is made up of 13 amino acids. Per the germline V gene, CDR1 is ENHRY and CDR2 is SYGVKD. CDR3: CAIRGGEHNEQFF. Written as DNA, the CDR3 is TGTGCCATCAGAGGCGGAGAACACAATGAGCAGTTCTTC.

The chain recombines TRBV7-2 with TRBJ1-2; 11 nucleotides match TRBD1. V shed 1 base and J 4 bases; nucleotides not matched to a gene: 5. Per the germline V gene, CDR1 is SGHTA and CDR2 is FQGNSA. The CDR3 sequence is 16 residues long. In nucleotides, the CDR3 is TGTGCCAGCAGCTTAGTTGGGGGGACAGGGGGCTATGGCTACACCTTC. Protein sequence: CASSLVGGTGGYGYTF.

Note on this clone: The sample carries other DNA sequences with the same CDR3. The chain combines TRBV10-3 with TRBJ2-2, with D unresolved. CDR1 is ENHRY, CDR2 SYGVKD, per germline. The CDR3 totals 15 residues. Between the trimmed V and J ends, which lost 0 bases and 2 bases, there was a span of 7 bases. In DNA, the CDR3 is TGTGCCATCAGTGAGTCTGGTTTAAACACCGGGGAGCTGTTTTTT. Translated: CAISESGLNTGELFF.

This chain uses TRBV2 with TRBJ2-3, with TRBD2 matching 11 bases. The CDR3 loop spans 18 amino acids. CDR1 SNHLY and CDR2 FYNNEI come from the germline V gene. J gave up 0 bases and V 7 bases, and 12 bases lay outside the gene matches. CDR3 amino acids: CASKAGLAGGRSTDTQYF. The CDR3 nucleotides are TGTGCCAGCAAGGCGGGCCTAGCGGGAGGACGGAGCACAGATACGCAGTATTTT.

The chain employs TRBV2 and TRBJ2-2; weak D call: TRBD2 (6 bases). Trimming took off 4 bases at V and 1 base at J, with 7 bases between the two ends. The CDR3 spans 14 residues. The V gene's germline CDR1 is SNHLY and CDR2 FYNNEI. CDR3 bases: TGTGCCAGCAGTGCGACTAGGAACACCGGGGAGCTGTTTTTT. This gives the protein CASSATRNTGELFF.

The CDR3 sequence: CATSRALEDTQYF. Here the CDR3 DNA reads TGTGCCACCAGCAGAGCCTTAGAAGATACGCAGTATTTT. This rearrangement joins TRBV15 to TRBJ2-3; no firm D call. Trimming removed 1 base at V and 5 bases at J, with 7 bases between. The CDR3 length is 13 residues. Germline loops: CDR1 LNHNV, CDR2 YYDKDF (reference sequence).

This chain uses TRBV19 with TRBJ1-2; the D gene is possibly TRBD1 (5 bases). V was pared by 5 bases and J by 3 bases, with 16 bases between. The germline V gene encodes CDR1 LNHDA and CDR2 SQIVND (reference sequence). The CDR3 extends over 15 amino acids. The CDR3 sequence is CASSGMSGFDYGYTF. The CDR3 DNA follows: TGTGCCAGTAGTGGTATGTCAGGGTTTGACTATGGCTACACCTTC.

This clone appeared once. This chain joins TRBV18 and TRBJ2-1; D uncertain. Germline CDR1 and CDR2: KGHSH and LQKENI. Deletions cut 3 bases from V and 6 bases from J, with 9 bases between. This CDR3 has 13 amino acids. Here the CDR3 DNA reads TGTGCCAGCTCACCGAGCCTCAGCAATGAGCAGTTCTTC. Translating it yields CASSPSLSNEQFF.

The genes are TRBV6-1 and TRBJ2-7; 11 bases map to TRBD2. J was trimmed by 0 bases and V by 4 bases; bases with no gene match: 5. Germline CDR1 reads MNHNS; CDR2 reads SASEGT. This CDR3 has 16 amino acids. The CDR3 is CASSATSGAFSYEQYF. DNA of the CDR3: TGTGCCAGCAGTGCGACTAGCGGGGCCTTCTCCTACGAGCAGTACTTC.

The chain joins TRBV13 to TRBJ2-1, with D possibly TRBD1 on 6 matching bases. The germline gives CDR1 PRHDT, CDR2 FYEKMQ (reference sequence). V was pared by 3 bases and J by 7 bases, with 10 bases between. The CDR3 loop spans 13 amino acids. The CDR3 bases are TGTGCCAGCAGCTTGCGCCAGGGGAATGAGCAGTTCTTC. This encodes CASSLRQGNEQFF. Filled out from reference TRBV13 and TRBJ2-1, the complete variable domain reads AAGVIQSPRHLIKEKRETATLKCYPIPRHDTVYWYQQGPGQDPQFLISFYEKMQSDKGSIPDRFSAQQFSDYHSELNMSSLELGDSALYFCASSLRQGNEQFFGPGTRLTVL.

V is TRBV6-5 and J is TRBJ2-3, with a possible D match to TRBD2 (5 bases). V lost 0 bases and J lost 4, with 14 bases in between. The CDR3 length is 16 residues. In germline, CDR1 is MNHEY, CDR2 SVGAGI. The CDR3, as DNA: TGTGCCAGCAGTTACTCTGGAATAGCGCTCCCAGATACGCAGTATTTT. It translates to CASSYSGIALPDTQYF.

The chain combines TRBV11-1 with TRBJ2-1, with D unclear. Looked up from germline, CDR1 is SGHAT and CDR2 is FQDESV (reference sequence). The CDR3 contains 17 residues. Trimming left V 5 bases short and J 1 base short, with 18 bases between. The CDR3 region has the DNA TGTGCCAGCAGCGACCGGACCGGGTCTGGATCCTACAATGAGCAGTTCTTC. Protein: CASSDRTGSGSYNEQFF.

The chain employs TRBV4-2 and TRBJ2-3, with TRBD1 as a possible D gene (5 bases). Trimming pared 0 bases from V and 2 bases from J, leaving 12 bases between. CDR3 size: 16 residues. CDR1 and CDR2 from the germline V gene are LGHNA and YNFKEQ. CDR3 nucleotides: TGTGCCAGCAGCCAAGATTTAGGGGAAACCACAGATACGCAGTATTTT. Its translation: CASSQDLGETTDTQYF.

The rearrangement links TRBV14 to TRBJ1-2; unclear D gene. The CDR3 runs to 14 residues. Germline lookup yields CDR1 SGHDN and CDR2 FVKESK. Trimming removed 6 bases from V and 4 bases from J, with 15 bases in between. CDR3 DNA sequence: TGTGCCAGCAGGGACGGCGCGACGGCCTATGGCTACACCTTC. It is translated as CASRDGATAYGYTF.

The V call is TRBV14, the J call TRBJ2-1, with TRBD2 identical over 9 bases. This CDR3 has 16 amino acids. The germline V gene encodes CDR1 SGHDN and CDR2 FVKESK. V trimming: 1 base; J trimming: 6 bases; junction bases outside the gene matches: 7. The CDR3, as DNA: TGTGCCAGCAGCCAAGGGACTAGCGTCCCCCGCAATGAGCAGTTCTTC. Translation gives CASSQGTSVPRNEQFF. Supplemented by reference TRBV14 and TRBJ2-1, the full variable domain reads EAGVTQFPSHSVIEKGQTVTLRCDPISGHDNLYWYRRVMGKEIKFLLHFVKESKQDESGMPNNRFLAERTGGTYSTLKVQPAELEDSGVYFCASSQGTSVPRNEQFFGPGTRLTVL.

V is TRBV9 and J is TRBJ2-7; D is tentatively TRBD1 or TRBD2 (6 bases each). The CDR3 is made up of 14 amino acids. V lost 3 bases to trimming and J lost 1 base, with 11 bases between them. Looked up from germline, CDR1 is SGDLS and CDR2 is YYNGEE. The CDR3 is CASSARGLSYEQYF. The CDR3 region has the DNA TGTGCCAGCAGCGCTCGGGGGCTTTCCTACGAGCAGTACTTC.

The V call is TRBV28, the J call TRBJ2-4; a weak D match, TRBD2 (5 bases). Trimming removed 9 bases at V and 0 bases at J, with 15 bases between. The germline V gene has CDR1 MDHEN and CDR2 SYDVKM. CDR3 length: 15 residues. CDR3 coding DNA: TGTGCCAGTAAGAGAGGTGGACTAGCCAAAAACATTCAGTACTTC. Translating gives CASKRGGLAKNIQYF.

A few counts support this clone. This chain joins TRBV2 and TRBJ1-4; D unclear. Germline V gene sequence: CDR1 SNHLY, CDR2 FYNNEI. V gave up 4 bases and J gave up 7 bases, with 10 bases separating them. The CDR3 consists of 13 residues. The CDR3 here is CASSVGTREKLFF. CDR3 nucleotide sequence: TGTGCCAGCAGTGTAGGCACGCGTGAAAAACTGTTTTTT.

The rearrangement links TRBV11-3 to TRBJ2-5, with 8 bases that match TRBD1. Per the germline V gene, CDR1 is SGHNT and CDR2 is YENEEA. V lost 4 bases to trimming and J lost 1 base; unmatched junction nucleotides: 5. CDR3 length: 15 residues. CDR3 residues: CASSSGGQVQETQYF. The CDR3 DNA sequence: TGTGCCAGCAGCTCAGGGGGACAGGTCCAAGAGACCCAGTACTTC.

V is TRBV6-1 and J is TRBJ1-3; tentative D call: TRBD1 (5 bases). The CDR3 is 15 amino acids. Germline V gene lookup returns CDR1 MNHNS and CDR2 SASEGT. V was trimmed by 5 bases and J by 0 bases, leaving 11 bases between them. This chain's CDR3 is CASSLGHFSGNTIYF. CDR3 in DNA: TGTGCCAGCAGTCTCGGACATTTCTCTGGAAACACCATATATTTT.

The genes are TRBV7-9 and TRBJ2-7; D tentatively fits TRBD1 or TRBD2 (6 bases each). Trimming pared 3 bases from V and 5 bases from J, leaving 11 bases between. From germline, CDR1 is SEHNR and CDR2 FQNEAQ (reference sequence). The CDR3 sequence is 13 residues long. The CDR3 sequence: CASSLVGGNEQYF. DNA for the CDR3: TGTGCCAGCAGCTTGGTGGGGGGCAACGAGCAGTACTTC.

This clone was detected only a few times. The chain is built from TRBV29-1 and TRBJ1-1; unclear D gene. Germline CDR1 and CDR2: SQVTM and ANQGSEA. This CDR3 is 14 amino acids long. The V gene lost 2 bases and the J gene lost 1 base, with 11 bases spanning the gap. In DNA, the CDR3 is TGCAGCGTTGAACCACCGTTAGCGAACACTGAAGCTTTCTTT. Its translation: CSVEPPLANTEAFF.